This is a list of T cell receptor beta chains from one sample in a study of CD8 T cell repertoires and HIV-1 epitope variants. This table comes from immunoSEQ multiplex PCR, and its TCRdb copy is limited to in-frame clones, with some not included. Seen here are thousands of clones, less than 70% observed once, and the top ten hold around 43%. For these TCRs, the target antigens are not known. The source material was cultured CD8+ T cells derived from PBMCs. The receptors stem from a male donor with HIV. Both conserved end residues are part of each CDR3. A D gene is named only where the DNA matches it firmly. Only part of the rows carry a size: once, few, many, or a class if the clone is expanded.

v_gene: TRBV15; j_gene: TRBJ1-5; d_gene: TRBD1; abundance: few; CDR3nt: TGTGCCACCAGCAGAGATTTTCCCTCCGGGACAGAGTTAAATCAGCCCCAGCATTTT; CDR3aa: CATSRDFPSGTELNQPQHF
v_gene: TRBV28; j_gene: TRBJ2-1; d_gene: .; abundance: .; CDR3nt: TGTGCCAGCAGTACCGGCCAGGTGTCCTACAATGAGCAGTTCTTC; CDR3aa: CASSTGQVSYNEQFF
v_gene: TRBV10-3; j_gene: TRBJ2-2; d_gene: TRBD2; abundance: .; CDR3nt: TGTGCCATCAGTGAGTTACTAGCGGGCACCGGGGAGCTGTTTTTT; CDR3aa: CAISELLAGTGELFF
v_gene: TRBV27; j_gene: TRBJ2-5; d_gene: TRBD2; abundance: .; CDR3nt: TGTGCCAGCAGTTTCCTAGCGGGAGGTCAAGAGACCCAGTACTTC; CDR3aa: CASSFLAGGQETQYF
v_gene: TRBV5-6; j_gene: TRBJ1-3; d_gene: .; abundance: .; CDR3nt: TGTGCCAGCAGCGGCACGGATTTACTGCGCTCTGGAAACACCATATATTTT; CDR3aa: CASSGTDLLRSGNTIYF
v_gene: TRBV28; j_gene: TRBJ2-1; d_gene: .; abundance: few; CDR3nt: TGTGCCAGCAGTTTATTTGGACCCAACAATGAGCAGTTCTTC; CDR3aa: CASSLFGPNNEQFF
v_gene: TRBV2; j_gene: TRBJ1-1; d_gene: .; abundance: medium-sized; CDR3nt: TGTGCCAGCAGCCAGGGGAACACTGAAGCTTTCTTT; CDR3aa: CASSQGNTEAFF
v_gene: TRBV6-4; j_gene: TRBJ2-1; d_gene: TRBD2; abundance: few; CDR3nt: TGTGCCAGCAGTGAAGCGGGGGGGCCCAATGAGCAGTTCTTC; CDR3aa: CASSEAGGPNEQFF
v_gene: TRBV7-9; j_gene: TRBJ2-7; d_gene: .; abundance: few; CDR3nt: TGTGCCAGCAGCCCACCCGAGGGGCGCACCTACGAGCAGTACTTC; CDR3aa: CASSPPEGRTYEQYF
v_gene: TRBV6-1; j_gene: TRBJ2-7; d_gene: .; abundance: once; CDR3nt: TGTGCCAGCAGTGGACTCTCCTACGAGCAGTACTTC; CDR3aa: CASSGLSYEQYF
v_gene: TRBV28; j_gene: TRBJ2-7; d_gene: .; abundance: .; CDR3nt: TGTGCTAGCAGTCCAATGGCAGTCTACGAGCAGTACTTC; CDR3aa: CASSPMAVYEQYF
v_gene: TRBV18; j_gene: TRBJ1-2; d_gene: .; abundance: .; CDR3nt: TGTGCCAGCTCACACGAGGGGGATCATGGCTACACCTTC; CDR3aa: CASSHEGDHGYTF
v_gene: TRBV14; j_gene: TRBJ2-7; d_gene: .; abundance: .; CDR3nt: TGTGCCAGCAGCCAAGAAGGGCAGGGGTACGAGCAGTACTTC; CDR3aa: CASSQEGQGYEQYF
v_gene: TRBV19; j_gene: TRBJ2-7; d_gene: .; abundance: .; CDR3nt: TGTGCCAGTAGCATAGACAGATCGGCCTACGAGCAGTACTTC; CDR3aa: CASSIDRSAYEQYF
v_gene: TRBV28; j_gene: TRBJ2-7; d_gene: TRBD2; abundance: .; CDR3nt: TGTGCCAGCAGTCCGGAAGCGGGAGTAAGCGAGCAGTACTTC; CDR3aa: CASSPEAGVSEQYF
v_gene: TRBV7-9; j_gene: TRBJ2-7; d_gene: .; abundance: .; CDR3nt: TGTGCCAGCAGCTTGGATTACTACGAGCAGTACTTC; CDR3aa: CASSLDYYEQYF
v_gene: TRBV27; j_gene: TRBJ2-2; d_gene: .; abundance: .; CDR3nt: TGTGCCAGCAGTTTAGAGGCCCCAGGGACCGGGGAGCTGTTTTTT; CDR3aa: CASSLEAPGTGELFF
v_gene: TRBV7-2; j_gene: TRBJ2-5; d_gene: TRBD2; abundance: .; CDR3nt: TGTGCCAGCGACGACGGGGGGTTACAAGAGACCCAGTACTTC; CDR3aa: CASDDGGLQETQYF
v_gene: TRBV27; j_gene: TRBJ2-1; d_gene: TRBD1; abundance: .; CDR3nt: TGTGCCAGCAGTTTAGGGACAGGGGGGTCGAATGAGCAGTTCTTC; CDR3aa: CASSLGTGGSNEQFF
v_gene: TRBV6-1; j_gene: TRBJ2-1; d_gene: .; abundance: .; CDR3nt: TGTGCCAGCAGTGAAGAGGGGTCAAGCTACAATGAGCAGTTCTTC; CDR3aa: CASSEEGSSYNEQFF
v_gene: TRBV5-8; j_gene: TRBJ1-2; d_gene: .; abundance: .; CDR3nt: TGCGCCAGCAGCCAAGATCCCGTCGAACTCGACTATGGCTACACCTTC; CDR3aa: CASSQDPVELDYGYTF
v_gene: TRBV6-1; j_gene: TRBJ2-7; d_gene: .; abundance: .; CDR3nt: TGTGCCAGCAGTGAAGGAGCAGGTCCCTACGAGCAGTACTTC; CDR3aa: CASSEGAGPYEQYF
v_gene: TRBV5-4; j_gene: TRBJ1-1; d_gene: TRBD1; abundance: .; CDR3nt: TGTGCCAGCAGCTTGGATAGGGGACAGGCGAACACTGAAGCTTTCTTT; CDR3aa: CASSLDRGQANTEAFF
v_gene: TRBV6-6; j_gene: TRBJ1-1; d_gene: .; abundance: .; CDR3nt: TGTGCCAGCAGTTACGCGGCAGGGGCGAGCACTGAAGCTTTCTTT; CDR3aa: CASSYAAGASTEAFF
v_gene: TRBV25-1; j_gene: TRBJ2-2; d_gene: .; abundance: once; CDR3nt: TGTGCCAGCAGTGACCGACTCTTCCTCGGGGAGCTGTTTTTT; CDR3aa: CASSDRLFLGELFF
v_gene: TRBV29-1; j_gene: TRBJ2-7; d_gene: .; abundance: .; CDR3nt: TGCAGCGTTGAAGGTTTTTCCTCCTACGAGCAGTACTTC; CDR3aa: CSVEGFSSYEQYF
v_gene: TRBV29-1; j_gene: TRBJ1-1; d_gene: .; abundance: .; CDR3nt: TGCAGCGTTGTCGTCACTGAAGCTTTCTTT; CDR3aa: CSVVVTEAFF
v_gene: TRBV18; j_gene: TRBJ1-3; d_gene: TRBD1; abundance: .; CDR3nt: TGTGCCAGCTCAGCCCGACAGGGAGACGCTGGAAACACCATATATTTT; CDR3aa: CASSARQGDAGNTIYF
v_gene: TRBV5-1; j_gene: TRBJ1-4; d_gene: TRBD1; abundance: .; CDR3nt: TGCGCCAGCAGCACGGGACAGGGGGTGAAGGATGAAAAACTGTTTTTT; CDR3aa: CASSTGQGVKDEKLFF